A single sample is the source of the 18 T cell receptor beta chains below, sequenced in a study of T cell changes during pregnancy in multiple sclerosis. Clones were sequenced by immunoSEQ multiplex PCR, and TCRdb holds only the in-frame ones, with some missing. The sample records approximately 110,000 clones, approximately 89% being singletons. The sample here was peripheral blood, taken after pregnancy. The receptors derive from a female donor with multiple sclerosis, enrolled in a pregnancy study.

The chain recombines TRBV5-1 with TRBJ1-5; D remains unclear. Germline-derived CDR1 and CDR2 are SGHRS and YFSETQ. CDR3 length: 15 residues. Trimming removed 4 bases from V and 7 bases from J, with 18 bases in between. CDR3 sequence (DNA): TGCGCCAGCAGCGTTGGAGGGCGAGCCGACCAGCCCCAGCATTTT. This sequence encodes CASSVGGRADQPQHF.

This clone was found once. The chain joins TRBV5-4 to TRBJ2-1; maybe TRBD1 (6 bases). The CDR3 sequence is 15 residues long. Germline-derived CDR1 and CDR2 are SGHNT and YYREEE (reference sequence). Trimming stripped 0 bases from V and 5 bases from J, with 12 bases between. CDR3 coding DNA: TGTGCCAGCAGCTTGGCAGGGGTAGCCAACAATGAGCAGTTCTTC. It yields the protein CASSLAGVANNEQFF.

CDR3 loop: CSVEVAANYGYTF. The CDR3 DNA follows: TGCAGCGTTGAAGTGGCAGCTAACTATGGCTACACCTTC. The rearrangement links TRBV29-1 to TRBJ1-2; D uncertain. Per the germline V gene, CDR1 is SQVTM and CDR2 is ANQGSEA. Trimming took 1 base from V and 0 from J, leaving 6 bases between them. The CDR3 totals 13 residues.

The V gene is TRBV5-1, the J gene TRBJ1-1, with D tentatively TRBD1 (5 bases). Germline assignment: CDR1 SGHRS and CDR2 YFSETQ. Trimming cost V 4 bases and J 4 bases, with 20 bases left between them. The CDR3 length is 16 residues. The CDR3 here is CASSVGPRQPLTEAFF. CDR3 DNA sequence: TGCGCCAGCAGCGTAGGGCCAAGACAGCCTCTCACTGAAGCTTTCTTT.

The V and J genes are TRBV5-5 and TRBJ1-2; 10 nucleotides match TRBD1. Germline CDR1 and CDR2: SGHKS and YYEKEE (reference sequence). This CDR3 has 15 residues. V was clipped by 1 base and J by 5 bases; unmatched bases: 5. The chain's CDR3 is CASSLPGQGIYGYTF. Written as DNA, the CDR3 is TGTGCCAGCAGCTTGCCGGGACAGGGGATTTATGGCTACACCTTC.

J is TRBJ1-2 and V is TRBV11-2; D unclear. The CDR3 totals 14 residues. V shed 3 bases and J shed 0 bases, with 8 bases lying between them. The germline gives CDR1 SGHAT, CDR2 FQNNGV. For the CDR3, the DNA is TGTGCCAGCAGCTTGCGGGGTCCTAACTATGGCTACACCTTC. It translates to CASSLRGPNYGYTF.

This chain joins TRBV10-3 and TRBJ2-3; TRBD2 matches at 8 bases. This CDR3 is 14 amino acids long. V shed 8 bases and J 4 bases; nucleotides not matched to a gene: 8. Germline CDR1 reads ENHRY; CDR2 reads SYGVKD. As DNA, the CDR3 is TGTGCCATCTCTGGTTCGGGGGGGGCAGATACGCAGTATTTT. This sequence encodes CAISGSGGADTQYF.

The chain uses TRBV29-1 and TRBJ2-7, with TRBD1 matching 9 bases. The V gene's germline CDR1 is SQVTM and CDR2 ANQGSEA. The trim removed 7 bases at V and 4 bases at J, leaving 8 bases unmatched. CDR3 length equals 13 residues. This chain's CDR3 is CSAEVGTGYEQYF. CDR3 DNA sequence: TGCAGCGCCGAGGTCGGGACAGGGTACGAGCAGTACTTC.

As DNA, the CDR3 is TGTGCCAGCAGTGAGCCTATCGGGACCCAGTACTTC. It encodes CASSEPIGTQYF. This rearrangement joins TRBV25-1 to TRBJ2-5; D call uncertain. Deletions cut 3 bases from V and 7 bases from J, with 9 bases between. The CDR3 extends over 12 amino acids. In germline, CDR1 is MGHDK, CDR2 SYGVNS.

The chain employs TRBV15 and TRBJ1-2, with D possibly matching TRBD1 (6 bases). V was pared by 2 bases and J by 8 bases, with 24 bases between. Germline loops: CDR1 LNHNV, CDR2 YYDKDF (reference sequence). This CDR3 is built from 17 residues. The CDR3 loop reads CATSRPGTGTYGQGYTF. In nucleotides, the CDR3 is TGTGCCACCAGCAGACCGGGGACCGGGACATATGGACAGGGCTACACCTTC.

The CDR3 here is CASSYGGLATTDTQYF. In nucleotides, the CDR3 is TGTGCCAGCAGTTACGGGGGGCTCGCAACCACAGATACGCAGTATTTT. The chain couples TRBV2 to TRBJ2-3; TRBD2 might be the D (7 bases). Trimming removed 5 bases at V and 2 bases at J, with 17 bases between. Germline lookup yields CDR1 SNHLY and CDR2 FYNNEI. The CDR3 has 16 amino acids.

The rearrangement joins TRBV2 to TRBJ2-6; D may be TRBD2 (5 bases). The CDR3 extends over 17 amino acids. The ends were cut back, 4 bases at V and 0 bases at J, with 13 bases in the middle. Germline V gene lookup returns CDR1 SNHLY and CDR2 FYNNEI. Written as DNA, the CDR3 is TGTGCCAGCAGTGGATGGCGGACTGTCTCTGGGGCCAACGTCCTGACTTTC. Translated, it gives CASSGWRTVSGANVLTF.

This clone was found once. The CDR3 spells CAITRGGNTEAFF. The CDR3 DNA reads TGTGCCATCACCCGTGGCGGAAACACTGAAGCTTTCTTT. This chain links TRBV10-3 with TRBJ1-1, with D unresolved. CDR1 is ENHRY and CDR2 is SYGVKD in the germline V gene. Trimming stripped 7 bases from V and 2 bases from J, with 11 bases between. The CDR3 is 13 residues long.

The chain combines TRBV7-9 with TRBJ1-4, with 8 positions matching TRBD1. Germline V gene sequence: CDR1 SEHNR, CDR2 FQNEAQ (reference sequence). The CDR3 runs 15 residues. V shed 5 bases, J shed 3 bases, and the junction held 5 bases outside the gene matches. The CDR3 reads CASSPSTGANEKLFF. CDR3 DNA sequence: TGTGCCAGCAGCCCTTCGACAGGGGCTAATGAAAAACTGTTTTTT.

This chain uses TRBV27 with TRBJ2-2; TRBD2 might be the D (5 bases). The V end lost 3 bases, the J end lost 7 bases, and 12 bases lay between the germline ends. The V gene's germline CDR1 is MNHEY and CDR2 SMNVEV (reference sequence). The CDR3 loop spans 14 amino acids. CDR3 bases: TGTGCCAGCAGTTTCGGGGAAGGTGGCGGGGAGCTGTTTTTT. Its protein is CASSFGEGGGELFF.

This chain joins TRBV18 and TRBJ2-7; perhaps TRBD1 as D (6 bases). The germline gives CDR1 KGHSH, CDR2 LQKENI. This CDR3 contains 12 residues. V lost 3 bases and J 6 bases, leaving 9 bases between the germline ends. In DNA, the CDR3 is TGTGCCAGCTCACCGGACAGTTCCGAGCAGTACTTC. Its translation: CASSPDSSEQYF.

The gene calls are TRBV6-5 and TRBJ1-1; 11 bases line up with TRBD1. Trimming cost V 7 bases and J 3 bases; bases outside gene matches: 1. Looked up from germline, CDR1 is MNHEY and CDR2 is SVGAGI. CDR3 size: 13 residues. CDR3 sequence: CASKGQGDTEAFF. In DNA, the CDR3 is TGTGCCAGCAAGGGACAGGGGGACACTGAAGCTTTCTTT.

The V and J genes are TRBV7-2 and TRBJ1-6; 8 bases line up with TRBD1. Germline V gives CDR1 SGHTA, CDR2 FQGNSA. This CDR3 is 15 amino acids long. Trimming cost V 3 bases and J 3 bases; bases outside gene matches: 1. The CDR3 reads CASSFGQGYNSPLHF. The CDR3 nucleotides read TGTGCCAGCAGCTTCGGACAGGGCTATAATTCACCCCTCCACTTT.